These T cell receptor beta chains were read from a single sample in a study of T cells in Graves' hyperthyroidism and ophthalmopathy. TCRdb recomputed calls from the multiplex PCR reads with MiXCR, one row per CDR3 protein. The repertoire holds about 260,000 distinct CDR3 sequences, with around 22% as singletons. The sequencing input was blood. These receptors came from a man aged 25 to 40 with Graves' ophthalmopathy. The CDR3 runs from the conserved cysteine through the conserved F or W. The D gene is left open where the match is weak. Clone size, where shown, is once, few, many, or a class for clones that have expanded.

clone_size: few; v_call: TRBV7-6; j_call: TRBJ2-7; d_call: NA; cdr3_nt: TGTGCCAGCAGTTTAAGGCAGATGGACGAGCAGTACTTC; cdr3_aa: CASSLRQMDEQYF
clone_size: NA; v_call: TRBV27; j_call: TRBJ2-6; d_call: NA; cdr3_nt: TGTGCCAGCAGTCTTTATTCGTCGTCCTCCGGGGCCAACGTCCTGACTTTC; cdr3_aa: CASSLYSSSSGANVLTF
clone_size: many; v_call: TRBV20-1; j_call: TRBJ1-1; d_call: NA; cdr3_nt: TGCAGTGCTAGACCCGGAAGGGGACTGAACACTGAAGCTTTCTTT; cdr3_aa: CSARPGRGLNTEAFF
clone_size: many; v_call: TRBV3-1; j_call: TRBJ2-7; d_call: NA; cdr3_nt: TGTGCCAGCAGCCCCCAGCGGGTGATCTACGAGCAGTACTTC; cdr3_aa: CASSPQRVIYEQYF
clone_size: NA; v_call: TRBV12-3/TRBV12-4; j_call: TRBJ2-7; d_call: NA; cdr3_nt: TGTGCCAGCAGTTTTAGGGACCTAGACTACGAGCAGTACTTC; cdr3_aa: CASSFRDLDYEQYF
clone_size: NA; v_call: TRBV7-6; j_call: TRBJ2-3; d_call: TRBD2; cdr3_nt: TGTGCCAGCAGCTCATCCGGGGGGGCGGATACGCAGTATTTT; cdr3_aa: CASSSSGGADTQYF
clone_size: few; v_call: TRBV20-1; j_call: TRBJ2-7; d_call: TRBD1; cdr3_nt: TGCAGTGCTAGTGGGGGGACAGGGGGCTACGAGCAGTACTTC; cdr3_aa: CSASGGTGGYEQYF
clone_size: NA; v_call: TRBV16; j_call: TRBJ1-5; d_call: NA; cdr3_nt: TGTGCCAGCAGCTTAGTGGCGGGGGATCAGCCCCAGCATTTT; cdr3_aa: CASSLVAGDQPQHF
clone_size: NA; v_call: TRBV5-4; j_call: TRBJ2-4; d_call: NA; cdr3_nt: TGTGCCAGCAGCTTGCAAGCAGGGACGAGCATTCAGTACTTC; cdr3_aa: CASSLQAGTSIQYF
clone_size: NA; v_call: TRBV7-8; j_call: TRBJ2-1; d_call: NA; cdr3_nt: TGTGCCAGCAGCCTCGGGGTTCTCACCTACAATGAGCAGTTCTTC; cdr3_aa: CASSLGVLTYNEQFF
clone_size: once; v_call: TRBV20-1; j_call: TRBJ1-2; d_call: NA; cdr3_nt: TGCAGTGCTAGAATCAGGGGCAGCCTGCAAGGCTACACCTTC; cdr3_aa: CSARIRGSLQGYTF
clone_size: NA; v_call: TRBV10-3; j_call: TRBJ2-3; d_call: TRBD1; cdr3_nt: TGTGCCATCAAGTCGACAGGGGTTGAAGTAGATACGCAGTATTTT; cdr3_aa: CAIKSTGVEVDTQYF
clone_size: few; v_call: TRBV5-6; j_call: TRBJ1-6; d_call: NA; cdr3_nt: TGTGCCAGCAGCACCCGGGACGGACTATCTTCCCCCCTCCACTTT; cdr3_aa: CASSTRDGLSSPLHF
clone_size: NA; v_call: TRBV5-1; j_call: TRBJ2-6; d_call: NA; cdr3_nt: TGCGCCAGCAGCTTGGTTTCCGCACGTAGCTCTGGGGCCAACGTCCTGACTTTC; cdr3_aa: CASSLVSARSSGANVLTF
clone_size: few; v_call: TRBV6-5; j_call: TRBJ1-2; d_call: NA; cdr3_nt: TGTGCCAGCAGTTCGATCGGGACGGCAAACTATGGCTACACCTTC; cdr3_aa: CASSSIGTANYGYTF
clone_size: many; v_call: TRBV3-1; j_call: TRBJ2-7; d_call: NA; cdr3_nt: TGTGCCAGCAGCCAACGTTCTCGCGAGCAGTACTTC; cdr3_aa: CASSQRSREQYF
clone_size: NA; v_call: TRBV5-1; j_call: TRBJ2-7; d_call: TRBD2; cdr3_nt: TGCGCCAGCAGCTTGGAACTAGTCACTAGCGGGATTTTCTACGAGCAGTACTTC; cdr3_aa: CASSLELVTSGIFYEQYF
clone_size: NA; v_call: TRBV18; j_call: TRBJ1-4; d_call: TRBD1; cdr3_nt: TGTGCCAGCTCTCTTCGGACAGGAGGGGAGGCGAATGAAAAACTGTTTTTT; cdr3_aa: CASSLRTGGEANEKLFF
clone_size: NA; v_call: TRBV11-2; j_call: TRBJ2-5; d_call: TRBD2; cdr3_nt: TGTGCCAGCAGCACGACTAGCGGGAGGGGCGAGACCCAGTACTTC; cdr3_aa: CASSTTSGRGETQYF
clone_size: NA; v_call: TRBV12-3/TRBV12-4; j_call: TRBJ2-3; d_call: NA; cdr3_nt: TGTGCCAGCAGTCGGACACTCAGCGGCACAGATACGCAGTATTTT; cdr3_aa: CASSRTLSGTDTQYF
clone_size: NA; v_call: TRBV6-1; j_call: TRBJ2-7; d_call: TRBD1; cdr3_nt: TGTGCCAGCAGTCGGGACAGCCTCTACGAGCAGTACTTC; cdr3_aa: CASSRDSLYEQYF
clone_size: NA; v_call: TRBV4-1; j_call: TRBJ2-3; d_call: TRBD2; cdr3_nt: TGCGCCAGCAGCCAAGATCCTACCAGCGGGGGCACAGATACGCAGTATTTT; cdr3_aa: CASSQDPTSGGTDTQYF
clone_size: many; v_call: TRBV28; j_call: TRBJ2-7; d_call: TRBD1; cdr3_nt: TGTGCCAGCAGTTTTTGGGACAGTTACGAGCAGTACTTC; cdr3_aa: CASSFWDSYEQYF
clone_size: many; v_call: TRBV30; j_call: TRBJ2-1; d_call: TRBD2; cdr3_nt: TGTGCCTGGAGTGCGGGACTAGTGACTGAGCAGTTCTTC; cdr3_aa: CAWSAGLVTEQFF
clone_size: few; v_call: TRBV18; j_call: TRBJ1-1; d_call: NA; cdr3_nt: TGTGCCAGCTCACCCCTAGAGGGAGACACTGAAGCTTTCTTT; cdr3_aa: CASSPLEGDTEAFF
clone_size: NA; v_call: TRBV18; j_call: TRBJ2-1; d_call: TRBD2; cdr3_nt: TGTGCCAGCTCACCCCGGCAGAGGACTAGCGGGTCCCCTCCGTTCTTC; cdr3_aa: CASSPRQRTSGSPPFF
clone_size: few; v_call: TRBV11-3; j_call: TRBJ1-4; d_call: NA; cdr3_nt: TGTGCCAGCAGCTTAAGTCAGGGGGAAAAACTGTTTTTT; cdr3_aa: CASSLSQGEKLFF
clone_size: NA; v_call: TRBV9; j_call: TRBJ2-5; d_call: TRBD2; cdr3_nt: TGTGCCAGCAGCGTAGAACTAGCGGGTAACTCCCAGTACTTC; cdr3_aa: CASSVELAGNSQYF
clone_size: few; v_call: TRBV15; j_call: TRBJ2-5; d_call: NA; cdr3_nt: TGTGCCACCAGCAGAGATCCCGGGGGCTTGGAGACCCAGTACTTC; cdr3_aa: CATSRDPGGLETQYF
clone_size: NA; v_call: TRBV6-2/TRBV6-3; j_call: TRBJ2-5; d_call: TRBD2; cdr3_nt: TGTGCCAGCAGTTACTTCCGGGGGGGCCGAGGGACCCAGTACTTC; cdr3_aa: CASSYFRGGRGTQYF
clone_size: NA; v_call: TRBV7-9; j_call: TRBJ2-1; d_call: TRBD2; cdr3_nt: TGTGCCAGCAGCTTAAGGGAGGGTGAGCAGTTCTTC; cdr3_aa: CASSLREGEQFF
clone_size: few; v_call: TRBV29-1; j_call: TRBJ1-2; d_call: TRBD1; cdr3_nt: TGCAGCGCTCCGGGACAGAACTATGGCTACACCTTC; cdr3_aa: CSAPGQNYGYTF
clone_size: NA; v_call: TRBV6-1; j_call: TRBJ1-1; d_call: NA; cdr3_nt: TGTGCCAGCAGTTGGGGAGGGCAGGGTGGCACTGAAGCTTTCTTT; cdr3_aa: CASSWGGQGGTEAFF
clone_size: NA; v_call: TRBV9; j_call: TRBJ1-2; d_call: NA; cdr3_nt: TGTGCCAGCAGCGGGCAGGGGTACTATGGCTACACCTTC; cdr3_aa: CASSGQGYYGYTF
clone_size: NA; v_call: TRBV20-1; j_call: TRBJ1-5; d_call: TRBD1; cdr3_nt: TGCAGTGCTAGGATTGGACAGGAGGGATATAGCAATCAGCCCCAGCATTTT; cdr3_aa: CSARIGQEGYSNQPQHF
clone_size: NA; v_call: TRBV11-3; j_call: TRBJ2-2; d_call: NA; cdr3_nt: TGTGCCAGCAGCTTAGATTGCCCCACCGGGGAGCTGTTTTTT; cdr3_aa: CASSLDCPTGELFF
clone_size: NA; v_call: TRBV20-1; j_call: TRBJ2-5; d_call: TRBD2; cdr3_nt: TGCAGTGCTAGAGGGGGCGGGGGGGCCAGGGAGACCCAGTACTTC; cdr3_aa: CSARGGGGARETQYF
clone_size: many; v_call: TRBV3-1; j_call: TRBJ2-5; d_call: NA; cdr3_nt: TGTGCCAGCAGCCTCCGGGGGGCAGGGGGACAGGAGACCCAGTACTTC; cdr3_aa: CASSLRGAGGQETQYF
clone_size: many; v_call: TRBV28; j_call: TRBJ1-5; d_call: TRBD1; cdr3_nt: TGTGCCAGCAGTAGCCCTCCGACAGGGGGCCGGGGCAATCAGCCCCAGCATTTT; cdr3_aa: CASSSPPTGGRGNQPQHF
clone_size: few; v_call: TRBV7-8; j_call: TRBJ2-7; d_call: TRBD1; cdr3_nt: TGTGCCAGCAGCCCCAGACAGGGTCCCTACGAGCAGTACTTC; cdr3_aa: CASSPRQGPYEQYF
clone_size: NA; v_call: TRBV20-1; j_call: TRBJ1-2; d_call: NA; cdr3_nt: TGCAGTGCTAGAGATCTACAGGGCTATGGCTACACCTTC; cdr3_aa: CSARDLQGYGYTF
clone_size: NA; v_call: TRBV29-1; j_call: TRBJ1-2; d_call: TRBD1; cdr3_nt: TGCAGCTTCGTTGGGACAGGGGATTATTATGGCTACACCTTC; cdr3_aa: CSFVGTGDYYGYTF
clone_size: few; v_call: TRBV9; j_call: TRBJ2-3; d_call: NA; cdr3_nt: TGTGCCAGCAGCGAGGTGTTTACAGATACGCAGTATTTT; cdr3_aa: CASSEVFTDTQYF
clone_size: NA; v_call: TRBV12-3/TRBV12-4; j_call: TRBJ2-2; d_call: NA; cdr3_nt: TGTGCCAGCAGTTCCATCAGGAATCAAAGCCCCGGGGAGCTGTTTTTT; cdr3_aa: CASSSIRNQSPGELFF
clone_size: NA; v_call: TRBV20-1; j_call: TRBJ2-6; d_call: NA; cdr3_nt: TGCAGTGCTAGCGACCGACTCAACTCTGGGGCCAACGTCCTGACTTTC; cdr3_aa: CSASDRLNSGANVLTF
clone_size: many; v_call: TRBV11-2; j_call: TRBJ2-7; d_call: NA; cdr3_nt: TGTGCCAGCAGCTTTATACGGAGCTCCTACGAGCAGTACTTC; cdr3_aa: CASSFIRSSYEQYF
clone_size: NA; v_call: TRBV7-9; j_call: TRBJ2-2; d_call: TRBD2; cdr3_nt: TGTGCCAGCAGCCAAGATCTGGGGACTACAAACACCGGGGAGCTGTTTTTT; cdr3_aa: CASSQDLGTTNTGELFF
clone_size: many; v_call: TRBV18; j_call: TRBJ1-5; d_call: NA; cdr3_nt: TGTGCCAGCTCACCAACTTCAGATCAGCCCCAGCATTTT; cdr3_aa: CASSPTSDQPQHF
clone_size: many; v_call: TRBV6-1; j_call: TRBJ2-7; d_call: NA; cdr3_nt: TGTGCCAGCAGTCCCAGGGTCTCCTACGAGCAGTACTTC; cdr3_aa: CASSPRVSYEQYF
clone_size: NA; v_call: TRBV6-1; j_call: TRBJ1-1; d_call: TRBD1; cdr3_nt: TGTGCCAGCAGTCTCCGGGGGACAGGGCAGTCCCGTATTGAAGCTTTCTTT; cdr3_aa: CASSLRGTGQSRIEAFF